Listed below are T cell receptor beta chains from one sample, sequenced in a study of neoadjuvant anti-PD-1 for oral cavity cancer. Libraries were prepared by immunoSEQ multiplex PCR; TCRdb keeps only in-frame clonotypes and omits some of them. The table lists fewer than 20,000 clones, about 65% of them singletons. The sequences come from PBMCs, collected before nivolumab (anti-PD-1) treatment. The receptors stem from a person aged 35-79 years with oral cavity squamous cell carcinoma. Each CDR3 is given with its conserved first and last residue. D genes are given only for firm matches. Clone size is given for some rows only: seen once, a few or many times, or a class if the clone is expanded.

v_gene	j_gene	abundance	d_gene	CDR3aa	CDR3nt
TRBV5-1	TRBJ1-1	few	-	CASSSTGPPNTEAFF	TGCGCCAGCAGCTCCACGGGACCGCCGAACACTGAAGCTTTCTTT
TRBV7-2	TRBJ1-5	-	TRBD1	CASSLSGQGWQPQHF	TGTGCCAGCAGCTTATCCGGACAGGGCTGGCAGCCCCAGCATTTT
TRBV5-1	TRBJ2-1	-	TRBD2	CASSHKERGDNEQFF	TGCGCCAGCAGTCATAAAGAGCGGGGGGACAATGAGCAGTTCTTC
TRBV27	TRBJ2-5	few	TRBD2	CASWTRLAGTRQETQYF	TGTGCCAGCTGGACCCGGCTAGCGGGGACACGCCAAGAGACCCAGTACTTC
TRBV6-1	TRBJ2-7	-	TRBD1	CASSEGWDSEQYF	TGTGCCAGCAGTGAGGGGTGGGACAGCGAGCAGTACTTC
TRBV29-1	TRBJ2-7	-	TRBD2	CSVEGAGTTTNEQYF	TGCAGCGTTGAAGGGGCCGGGACTACGACCAACGAGCAGTACTTC
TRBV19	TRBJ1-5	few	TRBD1	CASSGTGTEISNQPQHF	TGTGCCAGTAGTGGGACCGGGACAGAGATTAGCAATCAGCCCCAGCATTTT
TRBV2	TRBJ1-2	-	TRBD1	CASMGQANYGYTF	TGTGCCAGCATGGGACAGGCCAACTATGGCTACACCTTC
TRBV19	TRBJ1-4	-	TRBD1	CASSAQGVANEKLFF	TGTGCCAGTAGTGCACAGGGGGTTGCTAATGAAAAACTGTTTTTT
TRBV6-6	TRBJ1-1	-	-	CASSYEGTGEAFF	TGTGCCAGCAGTTACGAAGGGACCGGTGAAGCTTTCTTT
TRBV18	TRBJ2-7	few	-	CASSPSQGSRGEQYF	TGTGCCAGCTCGCCCTCGCAGGGCTCTCGGGGCGAGCAGTACTTC
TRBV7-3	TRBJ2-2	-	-	CASSLTLRTELFF	TGTGCCAGCAGCTTAACGTTACGGACCGAGCTGTTTTTT
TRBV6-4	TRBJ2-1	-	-	CAIRRRDYNEQFF	TGTGCCATCCGGCGCAGGGACTACAATGAGCAGTTCTTC
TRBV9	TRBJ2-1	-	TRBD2	CASSARLAGGNEQFF	TGTGCCAGCAGCGCCCGACTAGCGGGTGGGAATGAGCAGTTCTTC
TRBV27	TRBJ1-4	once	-	CASRTPPSEKLFF	TGTGCCAGCCGAACGCCCCCCTCCGAAAAACTGTTTTTT
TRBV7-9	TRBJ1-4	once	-	CASSRDAEEKLFF	TGTGCCAGCAGCCGGGACGCAGAGGAAAAACTGTTTTTT
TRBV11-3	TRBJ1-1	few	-	CASSLGSGSGTEAFF	TGTGCCAGCAGCTTAGGGTCAGGGAGTGGAACTGAAGCTTTCTTT
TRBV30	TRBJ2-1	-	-	CAWSFSLGVGSEQFF	TGTGCCTGGAGTTTCTCCCTGGGGGTGGGATCTGAGCAGTTCTTC
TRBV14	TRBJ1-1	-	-	CASSKQVSNTEAFF	TGTGCCAGCAGCAAACAGGTTTCGAACACTGAAGCTTTCTTT
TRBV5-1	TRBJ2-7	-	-	CASSPRRDITYEQYF	TGCGCCAGCAGCCCCCGGCGGGACATTACCTACGAGCAGTACTTC
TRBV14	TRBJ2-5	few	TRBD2	CASRLAGDRETQYF	TGTGCCAGCAGACTAGCGGGAGATAGGGAGACCCAGTACTTC
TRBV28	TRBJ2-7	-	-	CASSLSGAGAEYF	TGTGCCAGCAGTTTATCCGGGGCCGGCGCGGAGTACTTC
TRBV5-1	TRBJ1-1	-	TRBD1	CASAPSGTGGWTEAFF	TGCGCCAGCGCACCATCCGGGACAGGGGGGTGGACTGAAGCTTTCTTT
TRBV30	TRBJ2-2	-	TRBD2	CAWMAGGLNTGELFF	TGTGCCTGGATGGCGGGAGGGCTAAACACCGGGGAGCTGTTTTTT
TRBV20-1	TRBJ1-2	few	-	CSASGGYGYTF	TGCAGTGCTAGCGGAGGCTATGGCTACACCTTC
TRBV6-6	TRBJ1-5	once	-	CASREDTENQPQHF	TGTGCCAGCAGAGAGGACACGGAAAATCAGCCCCAGCATTTT
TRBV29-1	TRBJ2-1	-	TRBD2	CSVAGGRVNEQFF	TGCAGCGTTGCCGGCGGGAGGGTCAATGAGCAGTTCTTC
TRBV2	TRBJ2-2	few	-	CASKASANTGELFF	TGTGCCAGCAAGGCCAGCGCGAACACCGGGGAGCTGTTTTTT
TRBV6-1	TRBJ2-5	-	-	CASSVGLSVETQYF	TGTGCCAGCAGTGTGGGTCTATCGGTGGAGACCCAGTACTTC
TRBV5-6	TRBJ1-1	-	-	CASSPGTDEAFF	TGTGCCAGCAGCCCGGGGACTGATGAAGCTTTCTTT
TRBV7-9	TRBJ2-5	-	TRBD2	CASSLVGLAETQYF	TGTGCCAGCAGCTTAGTGGGACTAGCAGAGACCCAGTACTTC
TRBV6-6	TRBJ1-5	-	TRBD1	CASSSDRDPYWPQHF	TGTGCCAGCAGTTCCGACAGGGACCCCTATTGGCCCCAGCATTTT
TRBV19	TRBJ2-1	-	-	CASRSPGQPRDEQFF	TGTGCCAGTAGGTCCCCGGGACAACCTAGGGATGAGCAGTTCTTC
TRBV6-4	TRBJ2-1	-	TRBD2	CASKPLAGGNEQFF	TGTGCCAGCAAACCACTAGCGGGAGGAAATGAGCAGTTCTTC
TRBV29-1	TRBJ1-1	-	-	CSVEEGRVNTEAFF	TGCAGCGTTGAAGAAGGGCGGGTTAACACTGAAGCTTTCTTT
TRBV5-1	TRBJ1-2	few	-	CASSTGLDNYGYTF	TGCGCCAGCAGCACGGGCCTAGATAACTATGGCTACACCTTC
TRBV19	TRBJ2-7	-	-	CASSTQGTEQYF	TGTGCCAGTAGTACGCAGGGGACCGAGCAGTACTTC
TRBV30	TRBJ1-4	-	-	CAWSEGSEKLFF	TGTGCCTGGAGTGAGGGGTCTGAAAAACTGTTTTTT
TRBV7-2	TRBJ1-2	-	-	CASSPEVVGYGYTF	TGTGCCAGCAGCCCGGAGGTTGTGGGCTATGGCTACACCTTC
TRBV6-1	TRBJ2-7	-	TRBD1	CASRRDSVYEQYF	TGTGCCAGCAGGAGGGACAGCGTCTACGAGCAGTACTTC
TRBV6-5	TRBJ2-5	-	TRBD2	CASSFYSGSQETQYF	TGTGCCAGCAGTTTTTATAGCGGGAGCCAAGAGACCCAGTACTTC
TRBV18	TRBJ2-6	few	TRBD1	CASSPPTGAPFSGANVLTF	TGTGCCAGCTCACCACCGACAGGGGCACCATTCTCTGGGGCCAACGTCCTGACTTTC
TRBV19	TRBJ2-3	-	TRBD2	CASSLGLAGGADTQYF	TGTGCCAGTAGCCTTGGACTAGCGGGAGGTGCCGATACGCAGTATTTT
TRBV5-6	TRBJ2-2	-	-	CASSSPIGGAGELFF	TGTGCCAGCAGCTCCCCAATAGGGGGGGCCGGGGAGCTGTTTTTT
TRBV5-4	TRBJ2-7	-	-	CASSSSLAYEQYF	TGTGCCAGCAGCTCGTCGTTGGCCTACGAGCAGTACTTC
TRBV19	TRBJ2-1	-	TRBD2	CASRGSGTSLYDEQFF	TGTGCCAGTAGGGGGTCGGGGACTAGTCTTTACGATGAGCAGTTCTTC
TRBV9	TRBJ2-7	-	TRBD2	CASSLAGGPGEQYF	TGTGCCAGCAGCTTAGCGGGAGGGCCGGGCGAGCAGTACTTC